The T cell receptor (beta chain) described here comes from a study of beta chain features in type 1 diabetes. General observations from the study: VDJ junctions from patients with type 1 diabetes contained fewer insertions and more deletions. Still unanswered here is whether HLA type influences TCRB rearrangement.

About this clone itself: Antigen specificity is unknown.

This CDR3 has 14 residues. V dropped 4 bases and J dropped 3 bases, with 13 bases sitting between them. Germline V gives CDR1 SGHRS, CDR2 YFSETQ. Expressed TCRB transcripts were sequenced, since all the RNA that had been isolated was reverse transcribed. Sequenced by immunoSEQ multiplex PCR; TCRdb stores in-frame clones only, minus some. The sample has 450,000 to 600,000 clones, approximately 30% seen once. The receptor was isolated from a man aged 18 to 29 in good health. V and J are TRBV5-1 and TRBJ2-5; D call uncertain. The source material was naive CD4+ T cells from blood. For the CDR3, the DNA is TGCGCCAGCAGCCTGGTTGGCACCGAAGAGACCCAGTACTTC. Its protein is CASSLVGTEETQYF.